This is a list of T cell receptor beta chains from one sample in a study of blood T cell repertoires in COVID-19. TCRdb keeps only in-frame clones here, not all; method: immunoSEQ multiplex PCR. Of around 180,000 clones in the sample, 70% to 90% were seen once. What was sequenced was peripheral blood. The receptors shown here come from a person between 70 and 80 years old with COVID-19, enrolled during active disease. CDR3s include the opening cysteine and the closing phenylalanine or tryptophan. A D gene is named only where the DNA matches it firmly. Clone size appears in some rows only: once, few, many, or a class for an expanded clone.

d_gene | abundance | j_gene | v_gene | CDR3nt | CDR3aa
. | . | TRBJ1-3 | TRBV6-6 | TGTGCCAGTAGTTATAGTGAGAGAAACACCATATATTTT | CASSYSERNTIYF
. | . | TRBJ2-7 | TRBV10-3 | TGTGCCATGGGGGCTGGCGGCTACGCTCTCGAGCAGTACTTC | CAMGAGGYALEQYF
TRBD1 | . | TRBJ1-1 | TRBV9 | TGTGCCAGCAGCCCCCGGGACAGGGGGCAACGCACTGAAGCTTTCTTT | CASSPRDRGQRTEAFF
. | . | TRBJ1-2 | TRBV7-2 | TGTGCCAGCAGCTCTCCCCAAGGGGTTGACACCTTC | CASSSPQGVDTF
TRBD2 | many | TRBJ2-3 | TRBV15 | TGTGCCACCGGGGCTAGCGGGGGAAAGTTAGATACGCAGTATTTT | CATGASGGKLDTQYF
TRBD2 | . | TRBJ2-4 | TRBV10-3 | TGTGCCACCGAAGCGGGAGGGCCATCAGGTAACATTCAGTACTTC | CATEAGGPSGNIQYF
. | . | TRBJ2-3 | TRBV7-2 | TGTGCCAGCAGCTTAGGGGGCACCCAGAAGCAGTATTTT | CASSLGGTQKQYF
TRBD2 | . | TRBJ2-1 | TRBV19 | TGTGCCAGTAGAAACTCCGGGACTAGCGGACGCAATGAGCAGTTCTTC | CASRNSGTSGRNEQFF
TRBD1 | . | TRBJ1-4 | TRBV9 | TGTGCCAGCAGCGCGACAGGGAATACCAATGAAAAACTGTTTTTT | CASSATGNTNEKLFF
. | . | TRBJ1-5 | TRBV7-2 | TGTGCCAGCAGCTGGCCGGGGATCGGGCAGCCCCAGCATTTT | CASSWPGIGQPQHF
. | . | TRBJ1-5 | TRBV6-5 | TGTGCCAGCAGTAACGACAGGACAAATCAGCCCCAGCATTTT | CASSNDRTNQPQHF
. | . | TRBJ1-3 | TRBV7-9 | TGTGCCAGCAGCTTACTCTCGGGTCTAAGCTCTGGAAACACCATATATTTT | CASSLLSGLSSGNTIYF
TRBD1 | . | TRBJ2-2 | TRBV14 | TGTGCCAGCAGCCCACGAGGGACAGCGAACACCGGGGAGCTGTTTTTT | CASSPRGTANTGELFF
. | . | TRBJ1-5 | TRBV28 | TGTGCCAGCGGAGGGTCCGCGGGGCAGCCCCAGCATTTT | CASGGSAGQPQHF
TRBD2 | . | TRBJ2-2 | TRBV27 | TGTGCCAGCAGAATCGAAATAGCGGGCACCGGGGAGCTGTTTTTT | CASRIEIAGTGELFF
. | . | TRBJ1-2 | TRBV4-3 | TGCGCCAGCAGCCAAGACTCTTTCGAGGATGCACAAAGTGGCTACACCTTC | CASSQDSFEDAQSGYTF
TRBD1 | . | TRBJ2-7 | TRBV27 | TGTGCCAGCAGTTTCTCCGGGACAGGGTTCTACGAGCAGTACTTC | CASSFSGTGFYEQYF
. | . | TRBJ2-5 | TRBV7-9 | TGTGCCAGCAGCTTAGGAGGTTTAGAAGAGACCCAGTACTTC | CASSLGGLEETQYF
. | . | TRBJ2-5 | TRBV4-3 | TGCGCCAGCAGCCAAGAATTCCAGGAGACCCAGTACTTC | CASSQEFQETQYF
. | . | TRBJ1-4 | TRBV19 | TGTGCCAGTACCCAAGGACAGCCTAGAATGGAGAATGAAAAACTGTTTTTT | CASTQGQPRMENEKLFF
TRBD1 | few | TRBJ1-1 | TRBV6-2/TRBV6-3 | TGTGCCAGCAGTTACTCGACAGGGACTGCTGAAGCTTTCTTT | CASSYSTGTAEAFF
. | . | TRBJ1-1 | TRBV7-9 | TGTGCCAGCAGCTTGGGGATCGGCGGGGGCCCTGAAGCTTTCTTT | CASSLGIGGGPEAFF
. | . | TRBJ2-7 | TRBV15 | TGTGCCACCAGCAGAGAGACAGGTCGAGGTTACGAGCAGTACTTC | CATSRETGRGYEQYF
TRBD1 | . | TRBJ1-5 | TRBV5-4 | TGTGCCAGCAGCTTCCAGGGGGATCAGCCCCAGCATTTT | CASSFQGDQPQHF
TRBD1 | few | TRBJ1-6 | TRBV5-1 | TGCGCCAGCAGCCGCCAGGGGGGCGGTAGTAATTCACCCCTCCACTTT | CASSRQGGGSNSPLHF
TRBD2 | . | TRBJ2-1 | TRBV7-2 | TGTGCCAGCAGCACCCGACTAGCGGGAGGTTGGAATGACTACAATGAGCAGTTCTTC | CASSTRLAGGWNDYNEQFF
TRBD1 | . | TRBJ2-7 | TRBV7-2 | TGTGCCAGCACCAGGGACAGCCCAGGAGTCGAGCAGTACTTC | CASTRDSPGVEQYF
TRBD2 | . | TRBJ2-2 | TRBV4-3 | TGCGCCAGCAGCCAATTTAGCGTTCGGTCGGCGGGAGCCGGGGAGCTGTTTTTT | CASSQFSVRSAGAGELFF
. | . | TRBJ2-1 | TRBV7-3 | TGTGCCAGCAGCTCAACCCAACCGGGACACCCACCCCGGGAGCAGTTCTTC | CASSSTQPGHPPREQFF
TRBD1 | . | TRBJ1-1 | TRBV27 | TGTGCCAGCAGTTTAACAGGGGGCGTCACTGAAGCTTTCTTT | CASSLTGGVTEAFF
. | . | TRBJ2-7 | TRBV12-2 | TGTGCAAGTCGCTCGGCTGGATGCGAACTAGCGGGAGTTTCCGAGCAGTACTTC | CASRSAGCELAGVSEQYF
. | . | TRBJ1-1 | TRBV15 | TGTGCCACCAGTGACGGACAGCCGTTCACTGAAGCTTTCTTT | CATSDGQPFTEAFF
. | . | TRBJ2-1 | TRBV3-1/TRBV3-2 | TGTGCCAGCAGCCCTTCCTTTGGAGCGGACAATGAGCAGTTCTTC | CASSPSFGADNEQFF
. | . | TRBJ1-2 | TRBV5-1 | TGCGCCAGCAGCTTGGAATTGAGAAGTGATGGCTACACCTTC | CASSLELRSDGYTF
TRBD2 | . | TRBJ2-3 | TRBV12-5 | TGTGCTAGTGGTACATCCTTCGGACTAGAAACAGATACGCAGTATTTT | CASGTSFGLETDTQYF
TRBD2 | . | TRBJ2-7 | TRBV11-2 | TGTGCCAGCAGCTTAGCGGCGGGAGTGGTCTACGAGCAGTACTTC | CASSLAAGVVYEQYF
TRBD1 | . | TRBJ1-4 | TRBV9 | TGTGCCAGCAGCCAGACAGGGTTTAATGAAAAACTGTTTTTT | CASSQTGFNEKLFF
TRBD2 | . | TRBJ2-3 | TRBV6-6 | TGTGCCAGCAGTCGCCGGCGGACTAGCGGGACCAGCACAGATACGCAGTATTTT | CASSRRRTSGTSTDTQYF
. | . | TRBJ2-3 | TRBV19 | TGTGCCAGCGCCGCGGGGCTCACAGATACGCAGTATTTT | CASAAGLTDTQYF
. | . | TRBJ1-4 | TRBV6-5 | TGTGCCAGCACAAGGGACATTTGGGAAAAACTGTTTTTT | CASTRDIWEKLFF
. | . | TRBJ2-1 | TRBV7-8 | TGTGCCAGCAGCTTAAGAGGTTCCCTACGGAAGTTCTTC | CASSLRGSLRKFF
. | . | TRBJ2-1 | TRBV27 | TGTGCCAGCAGTAGCGGGTACTACAATGAGCAGTTCTTC | CASSSGYYNEQFF
TRBD2 | . | TRBJ2-2 | TRBV5-1 | TGCGCCAGCACTTACGTAGCGGGAGGCCCTAACACCGGGGAGCTGTTTTTT | CASTYVAGGPNTGELFF
TRBD1 | . | TRBJ1-3 | TRBV30 | TGTGCCTGGAGTGTTGACAGGGTCTCTGGAAACACCATATATTTT | CAWSVDRVSGNTIYF
. | . | TRBJ2-1 | TRBV5-1 | TGCGCCAGCAGCCAACAAGGAGGGGAATACAATGAGCAGTTCTTC | CASSQQGGEYNEQFF